This T cell receptor (beta chain) was documented in a study of T cell repertoires in cytomegalovirus infection. This CDR3 region has 12 residues. The V gene's germline CDR1 is SGHTA and CDR2 FQGNSA. Trimming cost V 5 bases and J 8 bases, with 12 bases left between them. In TCRdb, the reads were re-called with MiXCR into one record per CDR3 protein. The table has 300,000 or so distinct CDR3 sequences, over 20% seen once. This clonotype was counted a few times. Sequencing used PBMCs. The sequence was obtained from a human donor in good health (CMV status not recorded). Some clones in this sample may be carry-over from other donors' samples. The J gene is TRBJ1-1, the V gene TRBV7-2, with a possible D match to TRBD1 (5 bases). CDR3: CASSQAQGEAFF. The CDR3 nucleotides are TGTGCCAGCAGCCAAGCTCAGGGCGAAGCTTTCTTT. Drawing the rest from reference TRBV7-2 and TRBJ1-1, the complete variable domain is GAGVSQSPSNKVTEKGKDVELRCDPISGHTALYWYRQSLGQGLEFLIYFQGNSAPDKSGLPSDRFSAERTGGSVSTLTIQRTQQEDSAVYLCASSQAQGEAFFGQGTRLTVV.